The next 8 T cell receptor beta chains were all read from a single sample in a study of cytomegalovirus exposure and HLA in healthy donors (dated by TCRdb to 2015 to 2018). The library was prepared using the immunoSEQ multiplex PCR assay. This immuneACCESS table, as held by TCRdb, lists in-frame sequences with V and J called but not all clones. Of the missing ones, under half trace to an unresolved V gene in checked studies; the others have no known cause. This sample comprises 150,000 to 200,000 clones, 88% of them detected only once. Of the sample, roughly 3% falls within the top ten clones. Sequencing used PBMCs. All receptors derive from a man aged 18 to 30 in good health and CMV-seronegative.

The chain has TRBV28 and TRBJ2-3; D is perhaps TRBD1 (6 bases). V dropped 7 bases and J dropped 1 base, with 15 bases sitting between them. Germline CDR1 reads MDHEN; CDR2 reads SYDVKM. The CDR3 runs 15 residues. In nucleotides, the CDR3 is TGTGCCAGCAAGACAGGCCATAGTCGCACAGATACGCAGTATTTT. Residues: CASKTGHSRTDTQYF.

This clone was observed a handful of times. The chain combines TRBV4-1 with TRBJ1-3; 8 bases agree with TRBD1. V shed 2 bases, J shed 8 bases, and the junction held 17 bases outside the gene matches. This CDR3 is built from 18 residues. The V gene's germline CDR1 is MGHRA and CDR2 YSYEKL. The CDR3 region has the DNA TGCGCCAGCAGCCAATCCTGGGGGGGAGCAGGGGGCGAAGACACCATATATTTT. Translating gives CASSQSWGGAGGEDTIYF.

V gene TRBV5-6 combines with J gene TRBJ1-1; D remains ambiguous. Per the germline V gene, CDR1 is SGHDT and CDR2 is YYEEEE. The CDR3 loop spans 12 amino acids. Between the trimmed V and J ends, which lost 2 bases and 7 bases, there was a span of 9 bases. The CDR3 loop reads CASSLAEGEAFF. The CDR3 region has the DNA TGTGCCAGCAGCTTAGCGGAGGGTGAAGCTTTCTTT.

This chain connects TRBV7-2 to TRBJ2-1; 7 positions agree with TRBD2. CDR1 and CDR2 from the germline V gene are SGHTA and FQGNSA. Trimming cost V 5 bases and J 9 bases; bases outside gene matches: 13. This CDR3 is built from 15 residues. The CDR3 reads CASSLSGNPFGEQFF. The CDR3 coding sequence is TGTGCCAGCAGCCTAAGCGGGAACCCCTTCGGTGAGCAGTTCTTC.

The CDR3 coding sequence is TGTGCCAGCAGCTGGACTACTAGCAATGAGCAGTTCTTC. Translating it yields CASSWTTSNEQFF. The genes are TRBV5-4 and TRBJ2-1; perhaps TRBD2 as D (6 bases). CDR1 is SGHNT, CDR2 YYREEE, per germline (reference sequence). This CDR3 comprises 13 residues. The germline V and J ends were trimmed by 3 bases and 6 bases, with 10 bases remaining between them.

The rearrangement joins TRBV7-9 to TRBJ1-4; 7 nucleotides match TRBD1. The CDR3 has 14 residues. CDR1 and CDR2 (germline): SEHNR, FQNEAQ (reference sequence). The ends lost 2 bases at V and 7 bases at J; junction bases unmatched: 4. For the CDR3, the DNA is TGTGCCAGCAGCTTATTTTCAGGGGGTGAAAAACTGTTTTTT. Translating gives CASSLFSGGEKLFF.

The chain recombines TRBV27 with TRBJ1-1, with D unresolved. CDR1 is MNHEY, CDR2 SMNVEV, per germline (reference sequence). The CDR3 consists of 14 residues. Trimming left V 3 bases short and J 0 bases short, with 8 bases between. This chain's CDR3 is CASSLSRMNTEAFF. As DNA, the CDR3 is TGTGCCAGCAGTTTGTCTAGAATGAACACTGAAGCTTTCTTT.

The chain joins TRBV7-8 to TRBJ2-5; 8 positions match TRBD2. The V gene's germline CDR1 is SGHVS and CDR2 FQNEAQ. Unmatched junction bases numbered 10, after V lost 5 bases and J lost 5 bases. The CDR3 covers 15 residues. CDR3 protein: CASSPGGGKRETQYF. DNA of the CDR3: TGTGCCAGCAGCCCCGGGGGGGGTAAACGGGAGACCCAGTACTTC.